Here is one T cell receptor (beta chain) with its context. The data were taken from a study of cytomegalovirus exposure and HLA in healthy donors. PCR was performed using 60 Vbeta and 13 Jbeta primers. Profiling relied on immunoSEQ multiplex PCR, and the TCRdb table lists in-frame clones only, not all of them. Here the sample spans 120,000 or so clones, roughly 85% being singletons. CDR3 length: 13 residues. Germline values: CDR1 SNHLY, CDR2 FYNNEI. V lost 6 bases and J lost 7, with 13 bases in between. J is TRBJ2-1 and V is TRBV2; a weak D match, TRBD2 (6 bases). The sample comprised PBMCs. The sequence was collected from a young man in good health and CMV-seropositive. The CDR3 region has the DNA TGTGCCAGCAGACTAGCCCTTGGGAATGAGCAGTTCTTC. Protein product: CASRLALGNEQFF. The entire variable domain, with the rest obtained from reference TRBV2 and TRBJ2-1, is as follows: EPEVTQTPSHQVTQMGQEVILRCVPISNHLYFYWYRQILGQKVEFLVSFYNNEISEKSEIFDDQFSVERPDGSNFTLKIRSTKLEDSAMYFCASRLALGNEQFFGPGTRLTVL.